These T cell receptor beta chains were read from a single sample in a study of blood T cell repertoires in COVID-19. TCRdb keeps only in-frame clones here, not all; method: immunoSEQ multiplex PCR. The sample includes just under 150,000 clones, about 90% of them seen just once. The sequenced sample consisted of peripheral blood. Every receptor here comes from a man aged 45-65 years who had recovered from COVID-19. Both conserved end residues are part of each CDR3. The order of the fields is D gene, clone size, J gene, V gene, CDR3 protein, CDR3 DNA. D genes are given only for firm matches. Size is omitted from some rows. Given values are once, few, many or a class for expanded clones.

-,-,TRBJ2-1,TRBV2,CASSASYPSSYNEQFF,TGTGCCAGCAGTGCATCCTACCCGAGCTCCTACAATGAGCAGTTCTTC
-,-,TRBJ1-5,TRBV19,CASSQVSGIGNQPQHF,TGTGCCAGTAGCCAGGTCTCGGGGATAGGCAATCAGCCCCAGCATTTT
TRBD1,-,TRBJ1-1,TRBV10-2,CASSPQGANTEAFF,TGCGCCAGCAGCCCCCAGGGGGCGAACACTGAAGCTTTCTTT
TRBD2,-,TRBJ2-1,TRBV4-3,CASSQELAGGIYNEQFF,TGCGCCAGCAGCCAAGAACTAGCGGGGGGCATCTACAATGAGCAGTTCTTC
TRBD1,once,TRBJ1-6,TRBV5-1,CASSLVAGGSSSPLHF,TGCGCCAGCAGCTTGGTGGCAGGGGGCTCGAGTTCACCCCTCCACTTT
-,-,TRBJ2-2,TRBV5-4,CASSFGPGELFF,TGTGCCAGCAGCTTTGGGCCCGGGGAGCTGTTTTTT
-,-,TRBJ1-2,TRBV9,CASSPATLPNYGYTF,TGTGCCAGCAGCCCCGCTACTCTCCCTAACTATGGCTACACCTTC
TRBD1,-,TRBJ2-7,TRBV19,CASSILTGAPNEQYF,TGTGCCAGTAGTATTCTGACAGGGGCTCCCAACGAGCAGTACTTC
-,-,TRBJ2-1,TRBV7-2,CASSRQGAQYNEQFF,TGTGCCAGCAGCCGCCAAGGGGCCCAGTACAATGAGCAGTTCTTC
TRBD1,-,TRBJ1-1,TRBV5-1,CASSRGSGGTEAFF,TGCGCCAGCAGCCGAGGGTCAGGGGGCACTGAAGCTTTCTTT
-,-,TRBJ2-7,TRBV6-5,CASSYSRGTYEQYF,TGTGCCAGCAGTTACTCTCGCGGAACCTACGAGCAGTACTTC
TRBD2,-,TRBJ2-2,TRBV6-5,CASRGLAGSGELFF,TGTGCCAGCCGGGGACTAGCGGGGTCCGGGGAGCTGTTTTTT
TRBD2,-,TRBJ2-3,TRBV4-1,CASSQGISGGNTDTQYF,TGCGCCAGCAGCCAAGGGATTAGCGGGGGTAACACAGATACGCAGTATTTT
-,-,TRBJ2-4,TRBV11-3,CASSRTAIQDIQYF,TGTGCCAGCAGCCGGACAGCCATCCAGGACATTCAGTACTTC
-,-,TRBJ2-7,TRBV6-1,CASSEGSYEQYF,TGTGCCAGCAGTGAGGGCAGCTACGAGCAGTACTTC
-,-,TRBJ2-2,TRBV6-2/TRBV6-3,CASSLGRTAGELFF,TGTGCCAGCAGTTTAGGGAGGACGGCCGGGGAGCTGTTTTTT
-,-,TRBJ2-2,TRBV3-1/TRBV3-2,CASSQDIAGELFF,TGTGCCAGCAGCCAAGATATTGCCGGGGAGCTGTTTTTT
-,-,TRBJ2-1,TRBV14,CASSQEVQGPRVF,TGTGCCAGCAGCCAAGAAGTCCAGGGGCCTAGGGTCTTC
-,-,TRBJ2-5,TRBV7-9,CASSLESLLAETQYF,TGTGCCAGCAGCTTAGAGTCTCTTCTCGCGGAGACCCAGTACTTC
TRBD1,once,TRBJ1-2,TRBV6-6,CASRGQGGNYGYTF,TGTGCCAGCAGGGGACAGGGAGGGAACTATGGCTACACCTTC
-,once,TRBJ2-3,TRBV9,CASSVDEGTSTDTQYF,TGTGCCAGCAGCGTAGACGAGGGAACTAGCACAGATACGCAGTATTTT
-,-,TRBJ1-4,TRBV27,CASSSYPGANEKLFF,TGTGCCAGCAGTTCCTATCCGGGGGCTAATGAAAAACTGTTTTTT
-,-,TRBJ1-4,TRBV6-1,CASSERAGVYEKLFF,TGTGCCAGCAGTGAACGCGCAGGGGTGTATGAAAAACTGTTTTTT
-,once,TRBJ1-1,TRBV30,CAWSVLSEAFF,TGTGCCTGGAGTGTACTTTCTGAAGCTTTCTTT
TRBD1,-,TRBJ2-7,TRBV6-5,CASSRDRRSYEQYF,TGTGCCAGCAGTAGGGACAGGCGCTCCTACGAGCAGTACTTC
-,once,TRBJ1-1,TRBV19,CASSIAGMNTEAFF,TGTGCCAGTAGTATTGCCGGGATGAACACTGAAGCTTTCTTT
-,-,TRBJ2-7,TRBV27,CASSLDPGYEQYF,TGTGCCAGCAGTTTAGACCCAGGGTACGAGCAGTACTTC
-,-,TRBJ2-7,TRBV15,CATSSAGGSYEQYF,TGTGCCACCAGCAGCGCTGGGGGCAGTTACGAGCAGTACTTC
TRBD2,-,TRBJ2-7,TRBV7-6,CASSLREGGSYEQYF,TGTGCCAGCAGCTTACGGGAGGGGGGCTCCTACGAGCAGTACTTC
-,once,TRBJ2-7,TRBV7-9,CASSLRGMISYEQYF,TGTGCCAGCAGCCTACGAGGCATGATCTCCTACGAGCAGTACTTC
TRBD2,-,TRBJ2-3,TRBV5-1,CASSLQGTSDTDTQYF,TGCGCCAGCAGCCTCCAGGGGACTAGCGACACAGATACGCAGTATTTT
TRBD2,-,TRBJ2-5,TRBV5-1,CASRGGQVETQYF,TGCGCCAGCCGGGGGGGACAAGTAGAGACCCAGTACTTC
-,-,TRBJ1-1,TRBV19,CASSIRGYEAFF,TGTGCCAGTAGTATACGCGGTTATGAAGCTTTCTTT
-,-,TRBJ1-1,TRBV5-1,CASSLETEGTEAFF,TGCGCCAGCAGCTTAGAGACAGAAGGCACTGAAGCTTTCTTT
TRBD2,-,TRBJ2-7,TRBV5-1,CASSLDGRGVFLEQYF,TGCGCCAGCAGCTTGGATGGCCGGGGGGTTTTTCTCGAGCAGTACTTC
-,-,TRBJ1-3,TRBV6-6,CASSYSAASSGNTIYF,TGTGCCAGCAGTTACTCAGCCGCGAGCTCTGGAAACACCATATATTTT
-,-,TRBJ2-1,TRBV3-1/TRBV3-2,CASSPFSIVDNEQFF,TGTGCCAGCAGCCCGTTTTCCATTGTAGACAATGAGCAGTTCTTC
-,-,TRBJ1-5,TRBV3-1/TRBV3-2,CASSHLWRAGQPQHF,TGTGCCAGCAGCCATCTATGGAGAGCCGGTCAGCCCCAGCATTTT
-,-,TRBJ2-7,TRBV7-9,CASSFSITYEQYF,TGTGCCAGCAGCTTCAGTATAACCTACGAGCAGTACTTC
-,-,TRBJ1-3,TRBV6-2/TRBV6-3,CASSYSPSGNTIYF,TGTGCCAGCAGTTACAGCCCTTCTGGAAACACCATATATTTT
-,-,TRBJ1-2,TRBV27,CASSFAAAYGYTF,TGTGCCAGCAGTTTCGCGGCCGCCTATGGCTACACCTTC
TRBD1,-,TRBJ1-1,TRBV7-9,CASSPRPGQGDLAFF,TGTGCCAGCAGCCCACGACCGGGACAGGGGGATCTAGCTTTCTTT
-,-,TRBJ2-2,TRBV10-3,CAISSGLNTGELFF,TGTGCCATCAGCTCGGGACTCAACACCGGGGAGCTGTTTTTT
-,-,TRBJ1-3,TRBV5-1,CASSSLSSSGNTIYF,TGCGCCAGCAGCTCCCTTTCCAGCTCTGGAAACACCATATATTTT
TRBD2,-,TRBJ2-3,TRBV14,CASSQDSGLVSDTQYF,TGTGCCAGCAGCCAAGATTCGGGACTAGTATCAGATACGCAGTATTTT
TRBD1,-,TRBJ2-7,TRBV6-5,CASSSQGAAYEQYF,TGTGCCAGCAGTTCTCAGGGGGCGGCCTACGAGCAGTACTTC
-,-,TRBJ2-3,TRBV5-1,CASSLDGGSGTDTQYF,TGCGCCAGCAGCTTAGATGGAGGGAGCGGCACAGATACGCAGTATTTT
-,-,TRBJ2-7,TRBV7-2,CASSLDFAAYEQYF,TGTGCCAGCAGCTTAGATTTCGCGGCGTACGAGCAGTACTTC
-,-,TRBJ1-3,TRBV11-3,CASSLDTGHGNTIYF,TGTGCCAGCAGCTTAGACACAGGGCATGGAAACACCATATATTTT
TRBD1,few,TRBJ2-7,TRBV4-3,CASSQTGEWYEQYF,TGCGCCAGCAGCCAAACAGGGGAGTGGTACGAGCAGTACTTC
TRBD1,-,TRBJ2-7,TRBV15,CATGRDRDFYEQYF,TGTGCCACCGGACGGGACAGGGACTTCTACGAGCAGTACTTC
TRBD1,-,TRBJ2-7,TRBV19,CASSASRDRPGEQYF,TGTGCCAGTAGTGCTTCCCGGGACAGGCCAGGGGAGCAGTACTTC